What follows are 30 T cell receptor beta chains derived from one specimen sequenced in a study of T-cell reconstitution after alpha-beta-depleted transplantation in children. Preparation of the TCRbeta library was carried out with unique molecular identifiers. MiXCR, run by TCRdb on the PCR reads, gives a single entry per CDR3 protein. The table shows about 260,000 distinct CDR3 sequences, with more than 9% occurring only once. The source was peripheral blood, collected 180 days after TCRalphabeta/CD19-depleted stem cell transplant. Receptor source: a male patient aged 2 to 10 who had a stem cell transplant for chronic granulomatous disease, so the T cells may come from the graft donor.

This clonotype was observed at least ten times. The chain is built from TRBV5-5 and TRBJ2-1; D might be TRBD1 (5 bases). The germline V gene encodes CDR1 SGHKS and CDR2 YYEKEE (reference sequence). Deletions cut 6 bases from V and 9 bases from J, with 13 bases between. This CDR3 comprises 12 residues. The CDR3 region is CASTIQVGEQFF. The CDR3 nucleotides are TGTGCCAGCACCATACAGGTCGGTGAGCAGTTCTTC.

This clonotype is categorized as medium-sized. This chain connects TRBV28 to TRBJ2-7; TRBD2 aligns across 12 bases. The CDR3 runs 16 residues. Trimming removed 7 bases from V and 4 bases from J; junction bases left unmatched: 11. CDR1 is MDHEN and CDR2 is SYDVKM in the germline V gene. CDR3 sequence (DNA): TGTGCCAGCACGACTAGCGGGAGCCACCGGGGGTACGAGCAGTACTTC. Translated: CASTTSGSHRGYEQYF.

Ten or more counts support this clonotype. This chain links TRBV5-6 with TRBJ2-7, with TRBD1 identical over 8 bases. J gave up 2 bases and V 4 bases, and 11 bases lay outside the gene matches. Germline values: CDR1 SGHDT, CDR2 YYEEEE. The CDR3 is made up of 16 amino acids. DNA for the CDR3: TGTGCCAGCAGCCCCCGTAGACAGGGGACGACCTACGAGCAGTACTTC. This encodes CASSPRRQGTTYEQYF.

This clonotype was counted ten times or more. The chain links TRBV24-1 to TRBJ1-5; TRBD1 matches 8 bases. V gave up 2 bases and J gave up 5 bases; unmatched junction bases: 4. From germline, CDR1 is KGHDR and CDR2 SFDVKD. The CDR3 has 15 amino acids. CDR3 loop: CATSDSRGRDQPQHF. The CDR3 DNA reads as TGTGCCACCAGTGATTCCAGGGGGCGAGATCAGCCCCAGCATTTT.

This clonotype has only a few counts. V and J are TRBV19 and TRBJ2-1, with 9 nucleotides matching TRBD1. Trimming cost V 0 bases and J 10 bases; bases outside gene matches: 10. Germline lookup yields CDR1 LNHDA and CDR2 SQIVND (reference sequence). The CDR3 is 16 amino acids. CDR3 sequence: CASSIDWDRVGEEQFF. In DNA, the CDR3 is TGTGCCAGTAGTATAGACTGGGACAGGGTTGGAGAGGAGCAGTTCTTC.

This clonotype was recorded at least ten times. The gene calls are TRBV5-1 and TRBJ2-4, with D possibly matching TRBD2 (6 bases). This CDR3 spans 13 amino acids. V lost 4 bases and J 9 bases, leaving 14 bases between the germline ends. Germline V gene data show CDR1 as SGHRS and CDR2 as YFSETQ. The CDR3 nucleotides are TGCGCCAGCAGCCCGGGCGGGGTAACCATTCAGTACTTC. Translation gives CASSPGGVTIQYF.

Concerning this clonotype: One base away lies a much larger clone, so this may be a sequencing read error. V gene TRBV10-2 combines with J gene TRBJ2-7; 11 bases are shared with TRBD1. Germline V lookup: CDR1 WSHSY, CDR2 SAAADI. CDR3 length equals 14 residues. The CDR3 reads CASNLDRGRSEQSF. In nucleotides, the CDR3 is TGCGCCAGCAACTTGGACAGGGGGCGCTCCGAGCAGTCCTTC.

This clonotype was seen ten or more times. The chain carries TRBV20-1 and TRBJ2-1; TRBD2 agrees at 12 bases. The length of the CDR3 is 15 residues. The germline V gene has CDR1 DFQATT and CDR2 SNEGSKA (reference sequence). J gave up 3 bases and V 6 bases, and 6 bases lay outside the gene matches. The CDR3 region has the DNA TGCAGTGCCGCCAAGACTAGCGGGAGCTACAATGAGCAGTTCTTC. This sequence encodes CSAAKTSGSYNEQFF.

This clonotype was seen at least ten times. The CDR3 here is CSARPLREGAYEQYF. CDR3 DNA sequence: TGCAGTGCTAGACCCCTCAGGGAAGGGGCCTACGAGCAGTACTTC. The chain uses TRBV20-1 and TRBJ2-7; D might be TRBD1 (5 bases). The CDR3 contains 15 residues. V was clipped by 2 bases and J by 2 bases, with 16 bases between them. Germline V gene sequence: CDR1 DFQATT, CDR2 SNEGSKA (reference sequence).

This clonotype showed up many times. This chain joins TRBV6-1 and TRBJ2-6; the match to TRBD2 covers 8 bases. With V trimmed by 0 bases and J by 2 bases, 3 bases remained unmatched. Germline V lookup: CDR1 MNHNS, CDR2 SASEGT. The CDR3 contains 17 residues. The CDR3 loop reads CASSEALGGAGANVLTF. The CDR3 DNA reads as TGTGCCAGCAGTGAAGCGCTCGGGGGGGCTGGGGCCAACGTCCTGACTTTC.

This clonotype was detected only a few times. This sequence joins TRBV5-4 and TRBJ2-1; TRBD2 aligns across 7 bases. CDR3 length: 16 residues. Germline V lookup: CDR1 SGHNT, CDR2 YYREEE (reference sequence). V lost 5 bases to trimming and J lost 6 bases; unmatched junction nucleotides: 14. The DNA of the CDR3 is TGTGCCAGCAGTCCCCTCCTGGGGGAGGGTAGCAATGAGCAGTTCTTC. Translated, it gives CASSPLLGEGSNEQFF.

This clonotype appeared many times. The rearrangement uses TRBV28 and TRBJ2-5; D unclear. The germline V and J ends were trimmed by 5 bases and 3 bases, with 13 bases remaining between them. This CDR3 has 14 amino acids. Germline V gene lookup returns CDR1 MDHEN and CDR2 SYDVKM. CDR3 protein: CASSRGMIKETQYF. The DNA for the CDR3 is TGTGCCAGCAGTCGAGGAATGATAAAAGAGACCCAGTACTTC.

In this sample, this clonotype turned up many times. J is TRBJ1-2 and V is TRBV6-5; possibly TRBD1 for D (5 bases). The germline gives CDR1 MNHEY, CDR2 SVGAGI. CDR3 length: 16 residues. Trimming shortened V by 2 bases and J by 1 base, and 14 bases separated the two germline ends. CDR3 bases: TGTGCCAGCAGTTACACCCTAATGGGGGATAACTATGGCTACACCTTC. It specifies CASSYTLMGDNYGYTF.

Comments on this clonotype: A much larger clonotype is one base distant, so this may be a read error. V gene TRBV7-2 combines with J gene TRBJ2-7; TRBD1 matches 8 bases. In germline, CDR1 is SGHTA, CDR2 FQGNSA. CDR3 length: 15 residues. With 5 bases clipped from V and 4 bases from J, the junction kept 10 bases outside the gene matches. CDR3 bases: TGTGCCAGCAGCCGACCCCTGACAGGGGATTACGAGCAGTACTTC. Its protein product is CASSRPLTGDYEQYF.

This chain connects TRBV9 to TRBJ2-1; D possibly uses TRBD1 or TRBD2 (5 bases each). Trimming removed 0 bases from V and 7 bases from J, with 14 bases in between. Germline V gives CDR1 SGDLS, CDR2 YYNGEE. The CDR3 is made up of 15 amino acids. CDR3 in amino acids: CASSVDVGAGNEQFF. For the CDR3, the DNA is TGTGCCAGCAGCGTAGACGTCGGGGCCGGAAATGAGCAGTTCTTC.

This clonotype was seen at least ten times. V gene TRBV7-6 combines with J gene TRBJ1-1, with D tentatively TRBD1 (5 bases). V was cut by 1 base and J by 2 bases, with 11 bases left in between. Germline lookup yields CDR1 SGHVS and CDR2 FNYEAQ. This CDR3 region has 15 residues. CDR3 sequence: CASSLGGASNTEAFF. CDR3 sequence (DNA): TGTGCCAGCAGCTTAGGAGGGGCGTCAAACACTGAAGCTTTCTTT. Based on the CDR3 plus reference TRBV7-6 and TRBJ1-1, the full variable domain is GAGVSQSPRYKVTKRGQDVALRCDPISGHVSLYWYRQALGQGPEFLTYFNYEAQQDKSGLPNDRFSAERPEGSISTLTIQRTEQRDSAMYRCASSLGGASNTEAFFGQGTRLTVV.

This clonotype was seen repeatedly, ten times or more. V and J are TRBV29-1 and TRBJ2-1; D tentatively reads TRBD1 or TRBD2 (5 bases each). With 4 bases removed from V and 4 bases from J, the gap between germline ends came to 14 bases. The germline CDR1 and CDR2 sequences are SQVTM and ANQGSEA. The CDR3 has 14 amino acids. The DNA of the CDR3 is TGCAGCGTTGGGTCGGGGCAACCATACAATGAGCAGTTCTTC. Its protein is CSVGSGQPYNEQFF.

The count of this clonotype is one. This chain joins TRBV12-3 or TRBV12-4 and TRBJ2-7; D ambiguous. Deletions cut 3 bases from V and 2 bases from J, with 8 bases between. CDR3 length equals 13 residues. The CDR3 loop is CASSFDGTYEQYF. The CDR3 DNA follows: TGTGCCAGCAGTTTTGACGGAACCTACGAGCAGTACTTC.

This clonotype was seen repeatedly, ten times or more. J is TRBJ2-3 and V is TRBV20-1; D is possibly TRBD2 (6 bases). Deletions cut 6 bases from V and 2 bases from J, with 18 bases between. CDR3 length equals 15 residues. Germline CDR1 is DFQATT and CDR2 is SNEGSKA (reference sequence). CDR3 nucleotide sequence: TGCAGTGCGCAAACCCGACTAGTCTTCACAGATACGCAGTATTTT. This encodes CSAQTRLVFTDTQYF.

This clonotype was counted at least ten times. The genes are TRBV7-9 and TRBJ2-2; either TRBD1 or TRBD2 may supply D (5 bases each). Per the germline V gene, CDR1 is SEHNR and CDR2 is FQNEAQ (reference sequence). V lost 5 bases and J lost 4, with 11 bases in between. This CDR3 is 14 amino acids long. The CDR3 reads CASSRRDLTGELFF. Written as DNA, the CDR3 is TGTGCCAGCAGCCGCCGGGACCTCACCGGGGAGCTGTTTTTT.

This clonotype was recorded many times. CDR3 DNA: TGTGCCAGCAGCTTTCGCCTCGGGAGGGCCGGGGTCAATGAGCAGTTCTTC. It specifies CASSFRLGRAGVNEQFF. This chain connects TRBV11-1 to TRBJ2-1, with 8 bases identical to TRBD2. The CDR3 is 17 residues long. With V trimmed by 3 bases and J by 6 bases, 13 bases remained unmatched. The germline V gene encodes CDR1 SGHAT and CDR2 FQDESV (reference sequence).

This clonotype was found many times. The chain employs TRBV2 and TRBJ2-1; possible D gene TRBD1, 6 bases. The germline gives CDR1 SNHLY, CDR2 FYNNEI. The ends were cut back, 8 bases at V and 14 bases at J, with 16 bases in the middle. CDR3 length: 11 amino acids. The CDR3 reads CASQGPLGEFF. The CDR3 nucleotides are TGTGCCAGCCAGGGGCCTCTGGGGGAGTTCTTC.

This clonotype was seen many times. The chain links TRBV29-1 to TRBJ2-5; maybe TRBD1 (6 bases). Germline V gene sequence: CDR1 SQVTM, CDR2 ANQGSEA. With 7 bases removed from V and 1 base from J, the gap between germline ends came to 13 bases. The CDR3 loop spans 13 amino acids. The CDR3 bases are TGCAGCGGAGGGACCAGGGGCCAAGAGACCCAGTACTTC. Protein sequence: CSGGTRGQETQYF.

Regarding this clonotype: It may be a read error: a sequence one base away is much more abundant. This chain joins TRBV6-2 or TRBV6-3 and TRBJ2-3; possibly TRBD1 or TRBD2 for D (5 bases each). Germline CDR1 and CDR2: MNHEY and SVGEGT. This CDR3 is built from 15 residues. The V gene lost 6 bases and the J gene lost 4 bases, with 17 bases spanning the gap. The CDR3, as DNA: TGTGCCAGCAGAACTTGGGGACGGAACGCAGATACGCAGTATTTT. Encoded protein: CASRTWGRNADTQYF.

This clonotype was detected ten times or more. This rearrangement joins TRBV20-1 to TRBJ2-1, with 7 bases fitting TRBD1. The CDR3 is 17 amino acids. Germline CDR1 reads DFQATT; CDR2 reads SNEGSKA (reference sequence). The V and J ends lost 1 base and 2 bases, in that order; junction bases with no gene match: 11. CDR3 bases: TGCAGTGCTAGAGGGGACAGCAGCCCCGCGACCTACAATGAGCAGTTCTTC. Encoded protein: CSARGDSSPATYNEQFF.

A note on this clonotype: This may arise from a read error, as a much more abundant clone is one base away. The genes are TRBV28 and TRBJ2-3, with a tentative D call TRBD1 (6 bases). CDR1 and CDR2 (germline): MDHEN, SYDVKM. The CDR3 loop spans 14 amino acids. This CDR3 reads CASSQGGSTDTQNF. The CDR3 DNA reads as TGTGCCAGCAGTCAAGGGGGAAGCACAGATACGCAGAATTTT. The complete variable domain, with remaining parts taken from reference TRBV28 and TRBJ2-3, reads DVKVTQSSRYLVKRTGEKVFLECVQDMDHENMFWYRQDPGLGLRLIYFSYDVKMKEKGDIPEGYSVSREKKERFSLILESASTNQTSMYLCASSQGGSTDTQNFGPGTRLTVL.

The chain carries TRBV7-3 and TRBJ2-7; 10 bases fit TRBD2. V was clipped by 0 bases and J by 3 bases; unmatched bases: 2. Germline assignment: CDR1 SGHTA and CDR2 FQGTGA. This CDR3 is built from 15 residues. In DNA form, the CDR3 reads TGTGCCAGCAGCTTAACCGGGACTAGCGTCTACGAGCAGTACTTC. Amino acids: CASSLTGTSVYEQYF.

Ten or more counts support this clonotype. The gene calls are TRBV21-1 and TRBJ2-1; the DNA was not used to check the table's D call, TRBD1. TRBV21-1 is a pseudogene. CDR3 length equals 16 residues. The CDR3 reads CASSKVGGSSYNEQFF. The DNA of the CDR3 is TGTGCCAGCAGCAAAGTGGGCGGGAGCTCCTACAATGAGCAGTTCTTC.

V gene TRBV7-9 combines with J gene TRBJ1-5, with no clear D. Germline V CDR1 and CDR2: SEHNR, FQNEAQ (reference sequence). Trimming pared 4 bases from V and 2 bases from J, leaving 9 bases between. The CDR3 runs 14 residues. CDR3 amino acids: CASSSISGNQPQHF. CDR3 coding DNA: TGTGCCAGCAGCTCTATTTCAGGCAATCAGCCCCAGCATTTT.

Remarks on this clonotype: A read error may explain this, as a much larger clone is one base away. The CDR3 sequence: CSVDRRLGKTEALF. The DNA of the CDR3 is TGCAGCGTTGATCGTCGCTTAGGCAAGACTGAAGCTCTCTTT. V is TRBV29-1 and J is TRBJ1-1; D uncertain. The germline V gene has CDR1 SQVTM and CDR2 ANQGSEA. The CDR3 consists of 14 residues.